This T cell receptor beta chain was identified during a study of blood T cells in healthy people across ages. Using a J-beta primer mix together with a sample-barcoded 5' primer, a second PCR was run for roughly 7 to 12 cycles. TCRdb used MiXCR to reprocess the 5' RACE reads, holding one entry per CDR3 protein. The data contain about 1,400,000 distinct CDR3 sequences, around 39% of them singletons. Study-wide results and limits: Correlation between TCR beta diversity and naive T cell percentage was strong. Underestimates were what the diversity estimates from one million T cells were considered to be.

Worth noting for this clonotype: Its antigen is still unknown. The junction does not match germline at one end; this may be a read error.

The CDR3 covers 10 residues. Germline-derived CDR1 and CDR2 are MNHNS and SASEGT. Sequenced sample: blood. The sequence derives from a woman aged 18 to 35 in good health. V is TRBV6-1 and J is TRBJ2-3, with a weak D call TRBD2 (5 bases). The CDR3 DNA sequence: TGCGCCAGCAGTGAGGGTCTGCAGTATTTT. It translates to CASSEGLQYF.